This passage covers 32 T cell receptor beta chains from one sample sequenced in a study of T cells after yellow fever vaccination. MiXCR was run by TCRdb on the 5' RACE reads, yielding one entry per CDR3 protein. Of 150,000 to 200,000 distinct CDR3 sequences in the sample, around 10% were seen once. The sample in question was CD8+ T cells sorted from PBMCs, obtained 15 days after the yellow fever booster vaccination. The receptors were gathered from a man in his late teens or twenties who received the YFV17D yellow fever vaccine.

This chain uses TRBV6-5 with TRBJ1-5, with a tentative D call TRBD1 (6 bases). The CDR3 runs 14 residues. Per germline, CDR1 MNHEY and CDR2 SVGAGI. V gave up 8 bases and J gave up 1 base, with 12 bases separating them. CDR3 DNA sequence: TGTGCCAGCGGCTCAACAGGGAGCAATCAGCCCCAGCATTTT. Translation gives CASGSTGSNQPQHF.

This clonotype was found a few times. This chain links TRBV7-9 with TRBJ1-1; perhaps TRBD1 as D (5 bases). From germline, CDR1 is SEHNR and CDR2 FQNEAQ (reference sequence). Trimming stripped 7 bases from V and 0 bases from J, with 15 bases between. The CDR3 covers 15 residues. In nucleotides, the CDR3 is TGTGCCAGCACCCCAACGGGACTGATGAACACTGAAGCTTTCTTT. It is translated as CASTPTGLMNTEAFF.

This clonotype was found a few times. The chain combines TRBV2 with TRBJ2-3, with 11 bases matching TRBD2. Germline CDR1 SNHLY, CDR2 FYNNEI. The J segment lost 7 bases and the V segment lost 4 bases, leaving 13 bases of the junction unmatched. This CDR3 spans 17 amino acids. The CDR3 region has the DNA TGTGCCAGCAGTGGGGGTCTCCTAGCGGGGGGTGACTATACGCAGTATTTT. Translating gives CASSGGLLAGGDYTQYF.

The CDR3 protein is CASFRDSNSYEQYV. As DNA, the CDR3 is TGTGCCAGCTTCCGGGACTCCAACTCCTACGAGCAGTACGTC. The chain recombines TRBV5-5 with TRBJ2-7; tentatively, D is TRBD2 (6 bases). CDR1 is SGHKS and CDR2 is YYEKEE in the germline V gene (reference sequence). This CDR3 is 14 amino acids long. Trimming removed 7 bases at V and 0 bases at J, with 14 bases between.

The chain uses TRBV29-1 and TRBJ2-1, with D perhaps being TRBD1 or TRBD2 (5 bases each). The CDR3 loop spans 14 amino acids. Germline values: CDR1 SQVTM, CDR2 ANQGSEA. V dropped 5 bases and J dropped 4 bases, with 15 bases sitting between them. The CDR3 nucleotides read TGCAGCGTTTCCGGGACCACACTGTACAATGAGCAGTTCTTC. Residues: CSVSGTTLYNEQFF.

There are a few counts of this clonotype. The V gene is TRBV6-4, the J gene TRBJ1-2; D uncertain. Deletions cut 0 bases from V and 3 bases from J, with 8 bases between. Germline V lookup: CDR1 MRHNA, CDR2 SNTAGT. CDR3 size: 14 residues. The CDR3 DNA is TGTGCCAGCAGTGACTCAGGAGGCTACTATGGCTACACCTTC. Its translation: CASSDSGGYYGYTF.

This clonotype was counted between two and nine times. The chain links TRBV7-9 to TRBJ1-1, with no clear D. V shed 0 bases and J shed 0 bases, with 5 bases lying between them. The CDR3 extends over 14 amino acids. Germline CDR1 is SEHNR and CDR2 is FQNEAQ (reference sequence). CDR3 sequence reads: CASSLADMNTEAFF. The DNA of the CDR3 is TGTGCCAGCAGCTTAGCCGATATGAACACTGAAGCTTTCTTT.

The rearrangement links TRBV10-3 to TRBJ1-2, with D possibly being TRBD1 (5 bases). Trimming took 10 bases from V and 4 from J, leaving 13 bases between them. Germline V gene lookup returns CDR1 ENHRY and CDR2 SYGVKD. The CDR3 spans 12 residues. The CDR3 DNA reads TGTGCCACCCGGGACGGATCCTATGGCTACACCTTC. Translation: CATRDGSYGYTF.

The chain recombines TRBV4-1 with TRBJ2-6; D not resolved. The CDR3 length is 12 residues. From germline, CDR1 is MGHRA and CDR2 YSYEKL. With 8 bases removed from V and 3 bases from J, the gap between germline ends came to 5 bases. DNA for the CDR3: TGCGCCAGCGGGCTTGGGGCCAACGTCCTGACTTTC. Translation gives CASGLGANVLTF.

With regard to this clonotype: With a much larger clone just one base away, this may be a read error. The rearrangement joins TRBV6-2 or TRBV6-3 to TRBJ2-3; D unclear. This CDR3 has 13 residues. Germline CDR1 MNHEY, CDR2 SVGEGT. V was trimmed by 0 bases and J by 2 bases, leaving 3 bases between them. CDR3 DNA: TGTGCCAGCAGTTACTCCGACACAGATACGCAGTATTTT. This gives the protein CASSYSDTDTQYF.

This chain joins TRBV19 and TRBJ1-3; D is uncertain. Trimming removed 1 base from V and 4 bases from J, with 5 bases in between. Germline values: CDR1 LNHDA, CDR2 SQIVND (reference sequence). This CDR3 comprises 13 residues. DNA for the CDR3: TGTGCCAGTAGTATAGCGACGGGAAACACCATATATTTT. Translation: CASSIATGNTIYF.

This clonotype was observed a few times. The chain has TRBV7-6 and TRBJ2-1; D not resolved. Germline V CDR1 and CDR2: SGHVS, FNYEAQ. There are 12 residues in the CDR3. The ends were cut back, 4 bases at V and 6 bases at J, with 7 bases in the middle. The CDR3 DNA is TGTGCCAGCAGCTCCTGGGTCAATGAGCAGTTCTTC. It encodes CASSSWVNEQFF.

This clonotype was recorded a few times. This rearrangement joins TRBV5-1 to TRBJ2-6, with D hard to call. V was pared by 1 base and J by 0 bases, with 11 bases between. Germline assignment: CDR1 SGHRS and CDR2 YFSETQ. The length of the CDR3 is 17 residues. The CDR3 coding sequence is TGCGCCAGCAGCTTGATGTGGTCCTTCTCTGGGGCCAACGTCCTGACTTTC. Protein product: CASSLMWSFSGANVLTF.

This clonotype occurred many times. The V and J genes are TRBV6-5 and TRBJ2-1; weak D call: TRBD1 (6 bases). The CDR3 runs 14 residues. V lost 2 bases, J lost 6 bases, and 11 bases lay in between. CDR1 and CDR2 from the germline V gene are MNHEY and SVGAGI. DNA for the CDR3: TGTGCCAGCAGTTACGGCCTAGGGGGCAATGAGCAGTTCTTC. Residues: CASSYGLGGNEQFF.

The chain joins TRBV28 to TRBJ2-7; 7 nucleotides line up with TRBD1. The ends lost 10 bases at V and 2 bases at J; junction bases unmatched: 8. CDR1 is MDHEN, CDR2 SYDVKM, per germline. The CDR3 runs to 13 residues. In DNA form, the CDR3 reads TGTGCCACCCACCTACAGGGGACCTACGAGCAGTACTTC. It encodes CATHLQGTYEQYF.

This clonotype was picked up a small number of times. The chain carries TRBV6-1 and TRBJ1-5, with D tentatively TRBD1 (6 bases). The CDR3 sequence is 17 residues long. Per the germline V gene, CDR1 is MNHNS and CDR2 is SASEGT. V shed 6 bases and J shed 4 bases, with 22 bases lying between them. CDR3 in DNA: TGTGCCAGCAGCCCCGTGGGGGGCTCGTTCCCAAATCAGCCCCAGCATTTT. This translates into CASSPVGGSFPNQPQHF.

The table lists this clonotype with a few counts. CDR3 residues: CASSHGQGHSPLHF. The CDR3 DNA reads TGTGCCAGCAGCCACGGGCAGGGGCATTCACCCCTCCACTTT. The rearrangement links TRBV6-5 to TRBJ1-6; D perhaps matches TRBD1 (6 bases). In germline, CDR1 is MNHEY, CDR2 SVGAGI. The CDR3 is 14 amino acids. V lost 6 bases and J lost 8, with 14 bases in between.

This clonotype was recorded a few times. This sequence joins TRBV5-1 and TRBJ2-3; no clear D gene. Trimming shortened V by 1 base and J by 2 bases, and 14 bases separated the two germline ends. Germline CDR1 is SGHRS and CDR2 is YFSETQ. CDR3 length equals 16 residues. The CDR3 spells CASSLLAARLTDTQYF. CDR3 DNA sequence: TGCGCCAGCAGCTTGTTGGCAGCTAGACTCACAGATACGCAGTATTTT.

This clonotype was recorded a few times. This chain uses TRBV6-2 or TRBV6-3 with TRBJ1-6, with a weak D call TRBD1 (5 bases). The CDR3 totals 16 residues. The V end was cut by 2 bases, the J end by 5 bases, with 13 bases between. The germline gives CDR1 MNHEY, CDR2 SVGEGT. The CDR3 spells CASSYPGTGNNSPLHF. The CDR3 DNA sequence: TGTGCCAGCAGTTACCCCGGGACCGGGAATAATTCACCCCTCCACTTT.

In its sample, this clonotype was seen a few times. The genes are TRBV6-5 and TRBJ2-6; no definite D call. The CDR3 is 12 amino acids. Germline CDR1 and CDR2: MNHEY and SVGAGI. With 2 bases removed from V and 11 bases from J, the gap between germline ends came to 7 bases. The CDR3 coding sequence is TGTGCCAGCAGTTACACCGCGGACGTCCTGACTTTC. Protein: CASSYTADVLTF.

The chain is built from TRBV29-1 and TRBJ1-2; weak D call: TRBD1 (5 bases). The CDR3 runs 15 residues. Per germline, CDR1 SQVTM and CDR2 ANQGSEA. V lost 4 bases to trimming and J lost 7 bases, with 22 bases between them. The CDR3 sequence: CSVGEGDGSSSGYTF. As DNA, the CDR3 is TGCAGCGTTGGGGAAGGGGACGGCAGCTCGAGTGGCTACACCTTC.

This clonotype was seen a few times. The chain joins TRBV30 to TRBJ2-3, with 9 bases that match TRBD1. Germline trimming cut 3 bases from V and 6 bases from J; bases unmatched to any gene: 7. The CDR3 is 14 amino acids. Germline V gene lookup returns CDR1 GTSNPN and CDR2 SVGIG (reference sequence). The CDR3, as DNA: TGTGCCTGGAGGGTGACAGGGGGAGCCGATACGCAGTATTTT. This gives the protein CAWRVTGGADTQYF.

This chain links TRBV6-5 with TRBJ2-5; 11 bases agree with TRBD2. Germline V gives CDR1 MNHEY, CDR2 SVGAGI. The CDR3 is 18 amino acids. J lost 4 bases, V lost 0 bases, and 10 bases had no gene match. This chain's CDR3 is CASSYSGGSGGAGETQYF. In nucleotides, the CDR3 is TGTGCCAGCAGTTACTCTGGAGGTAGCGGGGGGGCTGGAGAGACCCAGTACTTC.

This clonotype showed up just a few times. The CDR3 coding sequence is TGTGCCAGCAGTTACTCTACAGGGGGCCAAGAGACCCAGTACTTC. The encoded protein is CASSYSTGGQETQYF. V is TRBV6-2 or TRBV6-3 and J is TRBJ2-5; 8 positions match TRBD1. In germline, CDR1 is MNHEY, CDR2 SVGEGT. The V segment lost 0 bases and the J segment 1 base; nucleotides outside the gene matches: 1. The CDR3 sequence is 15 residues long.

As concerns this clonotype: The junction departs from germline at one end; a sequencing error may be responsible. The chain links TRBV5-1 to TRBJ1-2; 7 nucleotides align to TRBD1. From germline, CDR1 is SGHRS and CDR2 YFSETQ. The CDR3 spans 12 residues. The CDR3 sequence: CASSPGQAELFF. In nucleotides, the CDR3 is TGCGCCAGCAGCCCTGGACAGGCAGAATTATTCTTC.

The chain couples TRBV9 to TRBJ1-2; 7 bases agree with TRBD1. The V segment lost 4 bases and the J segment 4 bases; nucleotides outside the gene matches: 7. The CDR3 is 14 residues long. Germline CDR1 and CDR2: SGDLS and YYNGEE. This chain's CDR3 is CASSQQGIGYGYTF. The CDR3 DNA follows: TGTGCCAGCAGCCAACAGGGGATCGGCTATGGCTACACCTTC.

The rearrangement uses TRBV6-4 and TRBJ1-6; D is uncertain. The V end was cut by 0 bases, the J end by 7 bases, with 4 bases between. CDR3 length equals 13 residues. Per germline, CDR1 MRHNA and CDR2 SNTAGT. The CDR3 DNA follows: TGTGCCAGCAGTGACTCTGGGAATTCACCCCTCCACTTT. Its translation is CASSDSGNSPLHF.

The chain carries TRBV3-2 and TRBJ2-7; the D call of TRBD2 is as the table states it, not checked on the DNA. TRBV3-2 is assigned pseudogene status. The CDR3 contains 15 residues. CDR3 DNA sequence: TGTGCCAGCAGCCGGCTGGGTCGGGGGAGGTACGAGCAGTACGTC. Translating gives CASSRLGRGRYEQYV.

CDR3 DNA sequence: TGTGCCAGCAGCTTAGGGGCGGGGGACGAAAAACTGTTTTTT. It codes for CASSLGAGDEKLFF. The V and J genes are TRBV7-9 and TRBJ1-4, with D tentatively TRBD1 (5 bases). CDR1 is SEHNR and CDR2 is FQNEAQ in the germline V gene (reference sequence). This CDR3 is 14 amino acids long. With 1 base removed from V and 8 bases from J, the gap between germline ends came to 11 bases.

The rearrangement links TRBV27 to TRBJ2-2, with D hard to call. V shed 3 bases and J shed 3 bases, with 11 bases lying between them. The CDR3 loop spans 15 amino acids. From germline, CDR1 is MNHEY and CDR2 SMNVEV (reference sequence). The CDR3 protein is CASSFSRRHTGELFF. In DNA form, the CDR3 reads TGTGCCAGCAGTTTTTCCCGCCGGCACACCGGGGAGCTGTTTTTT.

V and J are TRBV9 and TRBJ1-1; D is perhaps TRBD1 (5 bases). The germline CDR1 and CDR2 sequences are SGDLS and YYNGEE. CDR3 size: 14 residues. Trimming took off 0 bases at V and 3 bases at J, with 9 bases between the two ends. CDR3 residues: CASSVAGTDTEAFF. DNA for the CDR3: TGTGCCAGCAGCGTAGCTGGGACGGACACTGAAGCTTTCTTT. Combining the CDR3 with reference TRBV9 and TRBJ1-1 gives the whole variable domain DSGVTQTPKHLITATGQRVTLRCSPRSGDLSVYWYQQSLDQGLQFLIQYYNGEERAKGNILERFSAQQFPDLHSELNLSSLELGDSALYFCASSVAGTDTEAFFGQGTRLTVV.

This clonotype was seen only a few times. J is TRBJ2-5 and V is TRBV4-3, with 7 positions matching TRBD2. This CDR3 is built from 17 residues. Germline values: CDR1 LGHNA, CDR2 YSLEER. Losses at the gene ends were 6 bases for V and 1 base for J; bases not matched to a gene: 14. CDR3 DNA: TGCGCCAGCAGTCCAAGATTTCCGAGCGGGGCCCAAGAGACCCAGTACTTC. It encodes CASSPRFPSGAQETQYF.